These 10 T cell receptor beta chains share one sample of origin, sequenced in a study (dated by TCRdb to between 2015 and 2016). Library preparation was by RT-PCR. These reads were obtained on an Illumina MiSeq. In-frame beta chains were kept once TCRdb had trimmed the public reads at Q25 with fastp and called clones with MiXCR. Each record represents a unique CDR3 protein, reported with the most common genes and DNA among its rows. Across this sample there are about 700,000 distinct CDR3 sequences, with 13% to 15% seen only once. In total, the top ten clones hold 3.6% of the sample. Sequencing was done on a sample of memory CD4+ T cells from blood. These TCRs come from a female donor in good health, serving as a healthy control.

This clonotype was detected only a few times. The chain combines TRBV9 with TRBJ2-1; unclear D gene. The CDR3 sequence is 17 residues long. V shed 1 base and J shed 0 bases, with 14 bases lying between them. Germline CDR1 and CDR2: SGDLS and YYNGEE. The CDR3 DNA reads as TGTGCCAGCAGCGTATCGGCGAACCAGTACTCCTACAATGAGCAGTTCTTC. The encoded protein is CASSVSANQYSYNEQFF.

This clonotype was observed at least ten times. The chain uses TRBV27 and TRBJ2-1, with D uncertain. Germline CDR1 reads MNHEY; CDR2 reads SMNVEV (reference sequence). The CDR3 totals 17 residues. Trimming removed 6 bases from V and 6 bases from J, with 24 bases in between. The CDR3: CASRELVRSLGGNEQFF. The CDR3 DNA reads TGTGCCAGCAGAGAGCTGGTTCGTAGCCTTGGTGGCAATGAGCAGTTCTTC.

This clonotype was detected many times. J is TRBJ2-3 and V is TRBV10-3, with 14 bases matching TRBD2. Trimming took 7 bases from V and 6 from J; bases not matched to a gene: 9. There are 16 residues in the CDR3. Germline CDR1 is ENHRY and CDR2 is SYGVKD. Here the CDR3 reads CAINKGTSGSMDTQYF. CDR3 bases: TGTGCCATCAACAAGGGGACTAGCGGGAGTATGGATACGCAGTATTTT.

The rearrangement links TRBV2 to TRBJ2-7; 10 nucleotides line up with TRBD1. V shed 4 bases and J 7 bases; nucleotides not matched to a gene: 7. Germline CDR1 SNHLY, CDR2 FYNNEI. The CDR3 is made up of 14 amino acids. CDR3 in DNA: TGTGCCAGCAGTGTATGGGACAGGGGAGGTGAGCAGTACTTC. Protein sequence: CASSVWDRGGEQYF.

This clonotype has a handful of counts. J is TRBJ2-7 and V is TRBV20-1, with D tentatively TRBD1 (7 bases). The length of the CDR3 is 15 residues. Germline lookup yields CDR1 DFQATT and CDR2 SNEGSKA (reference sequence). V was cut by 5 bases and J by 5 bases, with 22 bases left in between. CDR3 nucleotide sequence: TGCAGTGCTCCCGATCGACAGGGAGGTCGGAACGAGCAGTACTTC. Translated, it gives CSAPDRQGGRNEQYF.

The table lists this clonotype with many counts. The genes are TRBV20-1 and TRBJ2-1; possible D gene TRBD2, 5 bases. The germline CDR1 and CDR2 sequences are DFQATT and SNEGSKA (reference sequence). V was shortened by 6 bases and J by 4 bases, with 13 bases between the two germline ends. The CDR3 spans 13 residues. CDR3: CSASTGIYNEQFF. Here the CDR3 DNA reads TGCAGTGCCTCGACGGGGATTTACAATGAGCAGTTCTTC.

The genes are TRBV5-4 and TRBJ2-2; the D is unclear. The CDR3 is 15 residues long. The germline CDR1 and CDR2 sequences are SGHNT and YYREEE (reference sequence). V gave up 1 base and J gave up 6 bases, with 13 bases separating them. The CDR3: CASSLNSPYAGELFF. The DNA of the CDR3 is TGTGCCAGCAGCTTGAACAGCCCTTACGCCGGGGAGCTGTTTTTT.

The CDR3 loop reads CSASHGGGETQYF. The CDR3 DNA follows: TGCAGTGCTAGCCATGGTGGGGGGGAGACCCAGTACTTC. V and J are TRBV20-1 and TRBJ2-5, with a tentative D call TRBD2 (6 bases). The CDR3 runs 13 residues. V was cut by 3 bases and J by 5 bases, with 13 bases left in between. Germline V gene data show CDR1 as DFQATT and CDR2 as SNEGSKA (reference sequence).

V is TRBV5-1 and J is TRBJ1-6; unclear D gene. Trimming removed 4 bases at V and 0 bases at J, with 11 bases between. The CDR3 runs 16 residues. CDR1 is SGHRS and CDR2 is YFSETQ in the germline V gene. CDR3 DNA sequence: TGCGCCAGCAGCCTTTCGATGAGCTCCTATAATTCACCCCTCCACTTT. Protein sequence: CASSLSMSSYNSPLHF.

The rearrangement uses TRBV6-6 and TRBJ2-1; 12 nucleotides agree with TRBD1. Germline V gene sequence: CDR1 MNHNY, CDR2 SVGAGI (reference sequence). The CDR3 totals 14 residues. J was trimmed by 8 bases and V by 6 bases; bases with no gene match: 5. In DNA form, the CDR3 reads TGTGCCAGCAGGGGACAGGGGGCGCCGGATGAGCAGTTCTTC. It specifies CASRGQGAPDEQFF.